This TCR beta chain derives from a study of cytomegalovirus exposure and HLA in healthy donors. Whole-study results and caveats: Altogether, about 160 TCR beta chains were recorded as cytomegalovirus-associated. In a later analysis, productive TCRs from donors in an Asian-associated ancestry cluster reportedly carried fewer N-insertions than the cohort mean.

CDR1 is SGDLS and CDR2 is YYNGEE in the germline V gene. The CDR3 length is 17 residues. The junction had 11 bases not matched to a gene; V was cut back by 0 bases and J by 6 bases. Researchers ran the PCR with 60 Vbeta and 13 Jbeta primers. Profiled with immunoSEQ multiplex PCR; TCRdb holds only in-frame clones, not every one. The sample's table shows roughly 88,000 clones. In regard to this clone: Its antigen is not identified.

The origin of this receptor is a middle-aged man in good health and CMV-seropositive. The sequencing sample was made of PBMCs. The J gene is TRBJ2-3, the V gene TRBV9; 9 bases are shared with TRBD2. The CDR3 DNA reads TGTGCCAGCAGCGTAGGGCAAGCGGGAGGACCCTGGGATACGCAGTATTTT. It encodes CASSVGQAGGPWDTQYF.